The present T cell receptor beta chain was sequenced within a study of radiotherapy plus CTLA-4 blockade in lung cancer (dated by TCRdb to the late 2010s). Background on the whole study: Among the enrolled patients, about 19% had an objective response, and roughly 30% reached disease control.

In this study, focal radiation therapy paired with CTLA-4 blockade (ipilimumab) was tested in patients who had chemo-refractory metastatic non-small-cell lung cancer. In the case of this clone: Its antigen remains undetermined. No base quality values were provided; no much bigger clone lies one nucleotide off.

Libraries came from the immunoSEQ multiplex PCR assay. Here the immuneACCESS table is served through TCRdb, limited to in-frame sequences with V and J called. Missing clones are a known gap in these copies; in checked studies unresolved V genes cover under half, and the rest lacks a known reason. This sample comprises some 37,000 clones, about 80% of them detected only once. The ten largest clones represent less than 9% of the sample. What the study reported, not specific to this receptor: After treatment with radiotherapy and ipilimumab, TCR clones that originated in tumors expanded in peripheral blood. The strongest predictors of response were reported to be early dynamic shifts in blood T cell clones along with a rise in serum interferon-beta following radiation.

This sequence was found in a human donor with non-small cell lung cancer who had stable disease on radiotherapy plus ipilimumab. The specimen comprised peripheral blood, sampled from a patient treated with radiotherapy plus ipilimumab.

CDR3 sequence: CASSLGQGANYGYTF. The base sequence is TGTGCCAGCAGCTTAGGACAGGGAGCTAACTATGGCTACACCTTC. The rearranged segments are TRBV5-5 and TRBJ1-2, with 8 junctional bases fitting TRBD1. V trim: 2 bases; J trim: 0 bases; unmatched bases: 3. The cysteine opens and the phenylalanine closes a CDR3 of 15 amino acids. The DNA shown is the 45-base CDR3, in frame from base 1. As encoded in the germline V gene (reference sequence), CDR1 is SGHKS while CDR2 is YYEKEE.